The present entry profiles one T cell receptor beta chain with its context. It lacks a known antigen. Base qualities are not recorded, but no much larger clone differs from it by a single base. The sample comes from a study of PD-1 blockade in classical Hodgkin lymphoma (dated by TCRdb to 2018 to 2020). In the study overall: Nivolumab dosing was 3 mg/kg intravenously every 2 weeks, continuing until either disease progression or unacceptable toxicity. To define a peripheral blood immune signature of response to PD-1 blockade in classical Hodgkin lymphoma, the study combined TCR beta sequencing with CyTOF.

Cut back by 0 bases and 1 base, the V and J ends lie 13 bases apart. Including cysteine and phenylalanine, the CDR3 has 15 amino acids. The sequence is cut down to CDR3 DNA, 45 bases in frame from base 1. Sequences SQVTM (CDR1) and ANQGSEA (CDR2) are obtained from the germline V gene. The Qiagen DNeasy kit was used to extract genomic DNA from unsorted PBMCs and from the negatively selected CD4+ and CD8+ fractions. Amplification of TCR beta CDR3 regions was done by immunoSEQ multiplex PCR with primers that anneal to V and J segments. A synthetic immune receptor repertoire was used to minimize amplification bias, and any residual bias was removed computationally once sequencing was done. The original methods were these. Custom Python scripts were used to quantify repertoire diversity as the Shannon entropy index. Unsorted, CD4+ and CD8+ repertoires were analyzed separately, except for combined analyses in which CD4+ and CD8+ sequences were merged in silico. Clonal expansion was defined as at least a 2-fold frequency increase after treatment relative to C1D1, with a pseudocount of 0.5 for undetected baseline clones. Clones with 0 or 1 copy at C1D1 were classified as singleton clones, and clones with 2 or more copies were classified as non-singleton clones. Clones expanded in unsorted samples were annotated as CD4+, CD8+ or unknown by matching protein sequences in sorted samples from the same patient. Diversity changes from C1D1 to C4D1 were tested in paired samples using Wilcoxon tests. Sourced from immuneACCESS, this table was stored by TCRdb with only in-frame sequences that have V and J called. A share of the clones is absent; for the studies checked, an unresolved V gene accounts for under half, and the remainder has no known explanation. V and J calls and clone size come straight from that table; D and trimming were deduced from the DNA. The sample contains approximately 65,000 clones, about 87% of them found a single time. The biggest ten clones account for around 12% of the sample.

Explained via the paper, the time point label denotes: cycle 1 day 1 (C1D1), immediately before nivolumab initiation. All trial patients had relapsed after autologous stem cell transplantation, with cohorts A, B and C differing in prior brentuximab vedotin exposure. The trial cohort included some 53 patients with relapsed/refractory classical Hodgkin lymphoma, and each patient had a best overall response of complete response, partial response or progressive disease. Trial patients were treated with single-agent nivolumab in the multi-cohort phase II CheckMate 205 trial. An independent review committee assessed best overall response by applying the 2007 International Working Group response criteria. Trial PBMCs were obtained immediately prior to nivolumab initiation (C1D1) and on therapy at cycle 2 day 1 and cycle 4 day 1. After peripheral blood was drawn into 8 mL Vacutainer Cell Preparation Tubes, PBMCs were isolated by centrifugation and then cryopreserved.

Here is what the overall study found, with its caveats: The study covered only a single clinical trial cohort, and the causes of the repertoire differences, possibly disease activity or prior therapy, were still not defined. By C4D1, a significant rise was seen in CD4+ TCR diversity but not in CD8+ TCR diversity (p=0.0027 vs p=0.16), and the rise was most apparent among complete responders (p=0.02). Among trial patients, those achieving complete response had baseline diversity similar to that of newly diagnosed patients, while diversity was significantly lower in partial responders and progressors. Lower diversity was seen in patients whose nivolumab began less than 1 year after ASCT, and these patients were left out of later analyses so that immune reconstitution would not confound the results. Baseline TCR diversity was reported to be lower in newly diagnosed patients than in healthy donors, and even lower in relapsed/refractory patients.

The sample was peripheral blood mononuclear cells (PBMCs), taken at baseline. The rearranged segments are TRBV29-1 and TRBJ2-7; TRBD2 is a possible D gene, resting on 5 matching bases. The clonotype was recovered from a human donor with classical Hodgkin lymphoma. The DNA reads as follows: TGCAGCGTTGAAGACGGAGAGGGTAGGTCCTACGAGCAGTACTTC. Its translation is CSVEDGEGRSYEQYF.